The T cell receptor (beta chain) under discussion was sequenced for a study of cytotoxic CD8 clonotypes in ibrutinib-treated CLL. Study-wide context: After a median of 68 months, about 14 patients stayed remitted and 12 progressed; responses had been partial in around 25 and complete in 2. Specimens for response were gathered following a median about twelve months of therapy, spanning 6 to 36. Samples yielded averages of approximately 260,000 productive templates and 94,082 productive rearrangements. Study-wide findings and caveats: Public clonotypes, an uncommon group, contracted or remained stable on treatment.

As for this clone: Its specificity is unknown.

The length of the CDR3 is 17 residues. V lost 4 bases and J 0 bases, leaving 14 bases between the germline ends. Germline V gene sequence: CDR1 SGHDT, CDR2 YYEEEE. Profiling relied on immunoSEQ multiplex PCR, and the TCRdb table lists in-frame clones only, not all of them. The sample lists around 52,000 clones, roughly 50% occurring once. The V call is TRBV5-6, the J call TRBJ1-6; no clear D. Sequencing was performed on PBMCs, taken after 24 months of ibrutinib treatment. This TCR was recovered from a human donor with chronic lymphocytic leukemia. Here the CDR3 DNA reads TGTGCCAGCAGCCGAGGACCCCTCAGCTCCTATAATTCACCCCTCCACTTT. Translating it yields CASSRGPLSSYNSPLHF. Using reference TRBV5-6 and TRBJ1-6 for the parts outside the CDR3, the full variable domain is DAGVTQSPTHLIKTRGQQVTLRCSPKSGHDTVSWYQQALGQGPQFIFQYYEEEERQRGNFPDRFSGHQFPNYSSELNVNALLLGDSALYLCASSRGPLSSYNSPLHFGNGTRLTVT.